This T cell receptor (beta chain) derives from a study of siplizumab effects on memory and regulatory T cells. The CDR3 runs to 14 residues. With V trimmed by 4 bases and J by 2 bases, 5 bases remained unmatched. The germline CDR1 and CDR2 sequences are SGHNT and YYREEE (reference sequence). Method: immunoSEQ multiplex PCR; TCRdb's copy keeps in-frame clones and lacks some. The table records 70,000 to 95,000 clones, approximately 94% of them present only once. The sequencing sample was made of CD8+ T cells sorted from blood. This TCR came from a human donor in good health. The chain has TRBV5-4 and TRBJ1-1; 7 bases are a match to TRBD1. The CDR3 here is CASSENRGNTEAFF. The CDR3 DNA sequence: TGTGCCAGCAGCGAGAACAGGGGTAACACTGAAGCTTTCTTT. Together with reference TRBV5-4 and TRBJ1-1, the CDR3 gives the full variable domain: ETGVTQSPTHLIKTRGQQVTLRCSSQSGHNTVSWYQQALGQGPQFIFQYYREEENGRGNFPPRFSGLQFPNYSSELNVNALELDDSALYLCASSENRGNTEAFFGQGTRLTVV.